A selection of T cell receptor beta chains follows, all from one sample in a study of OX40 agonist ivuxolimab in advanced cancers. Profiled with immunoSEQ multiplex PCR; TCRdb holds only in-frame clones, not every one. This table holds about 75,000 clones, 85% to 90% found once. Sequencing was performed on CD4+ or CD8+ T cells sorted from blood, taken in a trial of the OX40 agonist ivuxolimab. These receptors all stem from an adult with an advanced solid tumor such as melanoma, head and neck, liver or kidney cancer. Each CDR3 is given with its conserved first and last residue. Fields, in order: D gene, J gene, clone size, V gene, CDR3 DNA, CDR3 protein. D genes are given only for firm matches. A row's size may be missing; if present it is once, few, many or a size class.

>TRBD1|TRBJ1-1|.|TRBV6-1
TGTGCCAGCAGAAGGACAGGCGAAAACACTGAAGCTTTCTTT
CASRRTGENTEAFF
>.|TRBJ1-2|.|TRBV5-6
TGTGCCAGCAGCTCGGGACACTTCGTTAACTATGGCTACACCTTC
CASSSGHFVNYGYTF
>TRBD2|TRBJ2-7|.|TRBV11-2
TGTGCCAGCAGCCGGACTAGCGGGGGGAAAAACATCTACGAGCAGTACTTC
CASSRTSGGKNIYEQYF
>.|TRBJ1-5|.|TRBV19
TGTGCCAGTAGCCACGACCGTTATGATCAGCCCCAGCATTTT
CASSHDRYDQPQHF
>TRBD1|TRBJ1-1|once|TRBV29-1
TGCAGCGTGCGGACAGGGGAAAACACTGAAGCTTTCTTT
CSVRTGENTEAFF
>.|TRBJ1-1|.|TRBV6-6
TGTGCCAGCAGTCTACCGGTCATGGGGGTCGCTTTCTTT
CASSLPVMGVAFF
>.|TRBJ1-1|few|TRBV7-9
TGTGCCAGCAGCGACCCCCGGGCCAGCAACACTGAAGCTTTCTTT
CASSDPRASNTEAFF
>TRBD2|TRBJ2-1|.|TRBV5-6
TGTGCCAGCAGCCTGACTAGCGGGATAAATGAGCAGTTCTTC
CASSLTSGINEQFF
>.|TRBJ2-3|.|TRBV28
TGTGCCAGCGGTTCCTATACAGATACGCAGTATTTT
CASGSYTDTQYF
>TRBD2|TRBJ2-7|.|TRBV18
TGTGCCAGCTCACAGAGGACTAGCGGGGGGGCGGCCTACGAGCAGTACTTC
CASSQRTSGGAAYEQYF
>.|TRBJ2-5|.|TRBV7-2
TGTGCCAGCAGCCCTGGGCGGGTAGAGACCCAGTACTTC
CASSPGRVETQYF
>TRBD1|TRBJ1-4|once|TRBV29-1
TGCAGCGGTCTACAGGGGAATGAAAAACTGTTTTTT
CSGLQGNEKLFF
>.|TRBJ1-1|.|TRBV4-1
TGCGCCAGCAGCCAAGGGCGGGAGGGAAGTGAAGCTTTCTTT
CASSQGREGSEAFF
>TRBD1|TRBJ1-4|.|TRBV6-1
TGTGCCAGCAGTGAACTTCCGGGACAGGGGTTGGACAGAAAACTGTTTTTT
CASSELPGQGLDRKLFF
>.|TRBJ1-2|.|TRBV28
TGTGCCAGCAGACCCCCGGGCCTTGGCTACACCTTC
CASRPPGLGYTF
>.|TRBJ1-5|few|TRBV5-8
TGTGCCAGCAGTCTCTATAGCAATCAGCCCCAGCATTTT
CASSLYSNQPQHF
>TRBD1|TRBJ2-5|.|TRBV5-4
TGTGCCAGCAGCTTGGATTTTTTCGGACAGGGGGATAAGACCCAGTACTTC
CASSLDFFGQGDKTQYF
>.|TRBJ1-3|.|TRBV7-9
TGTGCCAGCAGCTATCAGGTCACGGGGGGAAACACCATATATTTT
CASSYQVTGGNTIYF
>TRBD1|TRBJ1-6|.|TRBV19
TGTGCCAGTAGTTACAGGGGATATAATTCACCCCTCCACTTT
CASSYRGYNSPLHF
>TRBD2|TRBJ2-1|.|TRBV7-3
TGTGCCAGCACCTGGGCGGGGGGCGTTAATGAGCAGTTCTTC
CASTWAGGVNEQFF
>.|TRBJ1-5|.|TRBV30
TGTGCCTGGGGGTTTTCAGGGACTTCTCAGCCCCAGCATTTT
CAWGFSGTSQPQHF
>TRBD1|TRBJ1-6|.|TRBV15
TGTGCCACCAGTCCCGCAGGGGGTTCCTATAATTCACCCCTCCACTTT
CATSPAGGSYNSPLHF